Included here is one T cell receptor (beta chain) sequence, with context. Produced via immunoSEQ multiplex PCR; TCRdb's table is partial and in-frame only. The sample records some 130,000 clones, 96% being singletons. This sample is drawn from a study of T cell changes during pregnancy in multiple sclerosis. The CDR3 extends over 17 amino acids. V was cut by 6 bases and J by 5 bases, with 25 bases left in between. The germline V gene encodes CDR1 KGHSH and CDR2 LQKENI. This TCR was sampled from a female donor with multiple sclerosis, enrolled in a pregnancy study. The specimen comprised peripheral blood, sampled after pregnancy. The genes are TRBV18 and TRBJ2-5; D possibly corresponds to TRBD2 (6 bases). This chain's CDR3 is CASSPLWRGAFGETQYF. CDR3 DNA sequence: TGTGCCAGCTCCCCCCTCTGGAGGGGTGCCTTTGGGGAGACCCAGTACTTC.